This paragraph covers one TCR beta chain sequence. This clone was seen once. No antigen is known for it. The junction shows a germline mismatch at one end, possibly a read error. This sample stems from a study of blood T cell repertoires in COVID-19 (dated by TCRdb to 2020 to 2022). For the study in its entirety: Collaborator samples came from the United States, Italy and Spain and covered acute and convalescent phases of COVID-19. The prospective study material was composed of cDNA or gDNA derived from T cells, B-cell-depleted T cells, or PBMCs. The dataset comprised deeply sampled blood TCRbeta repertoires from subjects exposed to, actively infected with, or recovered from COVID-19. The repertoires were released in a freely available public database meant as a resource for research on the immune response to SARS-CoV-2. The samples were drawn from two sources: the first 160 participants of the ongoing ImmuneRACE study, and 1,000 to 1,500 subjects contributed by 6 global collaborators. Sample metadata almost always included a de-identified subject ID, COVID-19 status, age in years and sex. Where available, HLA class I and class II types were taken from metadata supplied by the sample provider and were not determined by assay-based typing.

TCRbeta CDR3 regions were amplified from genomic DNA using the immunoSEQ Assay, a bias-controlled multiplex PCR. Per the original workflow: Within the assay, amplification of reference gene primers was used to estimate how many nucleated cells each sample contained. To quantify the absolute abundance of each unique TCRbeta CDR3 rearrangement, sequence reads were collapsed and filtered. Productive Simpson clonality was computed per sample as the square root of Simpson's diversity index over productive rearrangements. Here the immuneACCESS table is served through TCRdb, limited to in-frame sequences with V and J called. Missing clones are a known gap in these copies; in checked studies unresolved V genes cover under half, and the rest lacks a known reason. V and J calls and clone size come straight from that table; D and trimming were deduced from the DNA. The sample table records about 59,000 clones; roughly 80% of these occur just once. More than 8% of the sample is taken by the ten largest.

Study-level results and caveats: The quantity of clinical and demographic metadata differed by source and by participant and was supplied without curation.

The germline V gene (reference sequence) supplies CDR1 SSHAT and CDR2 FNYEAQ. From the cysteine through the phenylalanine, the CDR3 covers 15 amino acids. The DNA shown is the 45-base CDR3, in frame from base 1. Each collaborating institution followed its own protocols to collect whole blood in K2EDTA tubes. For TCRbeta analysis, collaborators shipped samples as frozen whole blood, isolated PBMCs, or DNA extracted from either of those sample types. The sample comprised peripheral blood. The sequence came from a human donor in a cohort sampled during active COVID-19. The chain uses TRBV7-7 and TRBJ2-7, and 9 junctional nucleotides match TRBD2. The CDR3 region has the sequence CASSLGPSGNYEQYF. In nucleotides, the sequence is TGTGCTAGCAGCTTAGGGCCTAGCGGGAACTACGAGCAGTACTTC. The full variable domain, completed from the reference TRBV7-7 and TRBJ2-7 proteins outside the CDR3, reads GAGVSQSPRYKVTKRGQDVTLRCDPISSHATLYWYQQALGQGPEFLTYFNYEAQPDKSGLPSDRFSAERPEGSISTLTIQRTEQRDSAMYRCASSLGPSGNYEQYFGPGTRLTVT.